A single sample is the source of the 20 T cell receptor beta chains below, sequenced in a study. TCRdb called the 5' RACE reads again in MiXCR, with one record for every CDR3 protein. The table has under 6,500 distinct CDR3 sequences, about three quarters seen once. The specimen sequenced was memory CD4+ T cells sorted from a lymph node. Subset defined: memory CD4+ T cells, CD4+CD45RO+CD25-. These receptors were collected from a female donor with breast cancer.

There are a few counts of this clonotype. The chain employs TRBV29-1 and TRBJ1-1; D perhaps matches TRBD1 (5 bases). V was pared by 1 base and J by 4 bases, with 13 bases between. Germline values: CDR1 SQVTM, CDR2 ANQGSEA. This CDR3 has 14 residues. CDR3 region: CSVEGQGGFTEAFF. The CDR3 bases are TGCAGCGTTGAAGGCCAGGGAGGGTTCACTGAAGCTTTCTTT.

The table lists this clonotype with a few counts. The V gene is TRBV10-3, the J gene TRBJ1-2; no firm D call. Trimming shortened V by 6 bases and J by 10 bases, and 15 bases separated the two germline ends. This CDR3 is 12 amino acids long. Looked up from germline, CDR1 is ENHRY and CDR2 is SYGVKD. The CDR3, as DNA: TGTGCCATCAGCAGACAAGAGGGAGACTACACCTTC. Translating it yields CAISRQEGDYTF.

The CDR3: CSARGRWTSGTLDTQYF. The DNA of the CDR3 is TGCAGTGCTAGAGGGAGATGGACTAGCGGGACTTTGGATACGCAGTATTTT. The V call is TRBV20-1, the J call TRBJ2-3; 12 nucleotides match TRBD2. After removal of 1 base from V and 6 bases from J, the junction contained 11 bases not matched to a gene. CDR1 DFQATT and CDR2 SNEGSKA come from the germline V gene (reference sequence). The CDR3 is made up of 17 amino acids.

J is TRBJ1-1 and V is TRBV20-1; 7 positions agree with TRBD1. Unmatched junction bases numbered 5, after V lost 5 bases and J lost 2 bases. Germline V CDR1 and CDR2: DFQATT, SNEGSKA (reference sequence). CDR3 length: 13 amino acids. The DNA for the CDR3 is TGCAGTGCTGGACAGGTTGGAAACACTGAAGCTTTCTTT. It yields the protein CSAGQVGNTEAFF.

The rearrangement uses TRBV9 and TRBJ2-2; maybe TRBD2 (5 bases). The CDR3 extends over 14 amino acids. The V and J ends lost 4 bases and 4 bases respectively, with 11 bases between them. In germline, CDR1 is SGDLS, CDR2 YYNGEE. The CDR3 nucleotides are TGTGCCAGCAGCCCTAATAGCGTCACCGGGGAGCTGTTTTTT. Its protein is CASSPNSVTGELFF.

The rearrangement uses TRBV12-3 or TRBV12-4 and TRBJ2-7; 14 bases are a match to TRBD2. Unmatched junction bases numbered 5, after V lost 6 bases and J lost 1 base. CDR3 length: 16 amino acids. CDR3 nucleotides: TGTGCCAGCAGCCTGGGACTAGCGGGGGCTTCCTACGAGCAGTACTTC. Protein sequence: CASSLGLAGASYEQYF.

Only a few counts were recorded for this clonotype. The chain carries TRBV7-2 and TRBJ1-3; TRBD1 is a possible D gene (6 bases). CDR3 length: 15 amino acids. V was clipped by 5 bases and J by 4 bases, with 15 bases between them. Per the germline V gene, CDR1 is SGHTA and CDR2 is FQGNSA. Written as DNA, the CDR3 is TGTGCCAGCAGCGTCGAAACAGGGCTCGGAAACACCATATATTTT. Residues: CASSVETGLGNTIYF.

The CDR3 sequence is CASSGGMGKNNEQFF. For the CDR3, the DNA is TGTGCCAGCAGCGGGGGGATGGGGAAAAACAATGAGCAGTTCTTC. V gene TRBV5-6 combines with J gene TRBJ2-1; TRBD2 is a possible D gene (6 bases). Per germline, CDR1 SGHDT and CDR2 YYEEEE. This CDR3 region has 15 residues. V gave up 4 bases and J gave up 5 bases, with 16 bases separating them.

This sequence joins TRBV4-1 and TRBJ2-3, with a tentative D call TRBD2 (5 bases). The CDR3 sequence is 13 residues long. Germline assignment: CDR1 MGHRA and CDR2 YSYEKL. Trimming took off 8 bases at V and 9 bases at J, with 18 bases between the two ends. The CDR3 coding sequence is TGCGCCAGCCGTACCGCGCCGGGATCCACGCAGTATTTT. Residues: CASRTAPGSTQYF.

The chain uses TRBV29-1 and TRBJ2-1; 8 bases fit TRBD1. The J segment lost 13 bases and the V segment lost 6 bases, leaving 8 bases of the junction unmatched. CDR1 and CDR2 from the germline V gene are SQVTM and ANQGSEA. This CDR3 has 11 residues. CDR3 nucleotides: TGCAGCGTCGGACAGGGAAAAAGCCAGTTCTTC. Its translation is CSVGQGKSQFF.

This clonotype has more than one count but fewer than ten. The rearrangement uses TRBV7-2 and TRBJ1-2, with D possibly TRBD1 on 5 matching bases. CDR1 and CDR2 from the germline V gene are SGHTA and FQGNSA. With 5 bases removed from V and 8 bases from J, the gap between germline ends came to 15 bases. The CDR3 is made up of 13 amino acids. CDR3 in amino acids: CASSPLGGDGYTF. The CDR3, as DNA: TGTGCCAGCAGCCCCCTGGGGGGGGACGGCTACACCTTC.

The chain links TRBV29-1 to TRBJ1-2; D might be TRBD1 (5 bases). V lost 1 base, J lost 4 bases, and 16 bases lay in between. Germline CDR1 and CDR2: SQVTM and ANQGSEA. CDR3 length: 15 residues. The CDR3 region is CSVEGGLSSAYGYTF. In DNA, the CDR3 is TGCAGCGTTGAAGGGGGACTCAGTTCGGCCTATGGCTACACCTTC.

The V call is TRBV20-1, the J call TRBJ2-1, with 12 nucleotides matching TRBD2. V was clipped by 2 bases and J by 6 bases; unmatched bases: 8. CDR3 length: 16 amino acids. Germline lookup yields CDR1 DFQATT and CDR2 SNEGSKA (reference sequence). The CDR3 DNA sequence: TGCAGTGCTAGATGGACTAGCGGGGCGAGCGGCAATGAGCAGTTCTTC. As protein: CSARWTSGASGNEQFF.

This sequence joins TRBV20-1 and TRBJ2-7, with TRBD1 matching over 8 bases. The CDR3 has 15 amino acids. J lost 3 bases, V lost 3 bases, and 10 bases had no gene match. Germline values: CDR1 DFQATT, CDR2 SNEGSKA (reference sequence). The CDR3 coding sequence is TGCAGTGCTAGTTTCGTAAAAGGACAGGGCTACGAGCAGTACTTC. This encodes CSASFVKGQGYEQYF.

This chain joins TRBV7-2 and TRBJ2-1; D is unclear. The CDR3 is 15 amino acids. V was shortened by 1 base and J by 4 bases, with 11 bases between the two germline ends. The germline V gene encodes CDR1 SGHTA and CDR2 FQGNSA. CDR3 sequence reads: CASSLGPLIYNEQFF. CDR3 coding DNA: TGTGCCAGCAGCTTAGGACCTCTGATATACAATGAGCAGTTCTTC.

This clonotype was counted between two and nine times. This chain uses TRBV20-1 with TRBJ2-1; no firm D call. The germline V and J ends were trimmed by 0 bases and 2 bases, with 8 bases remaining between them. CDR1 DFQATT and CDR2 SNEGSKA come from the germline V gene (reference sequence). The length of the CDR3 is 14 residues. The chain's CDR3 is CSARDSQTYNEQFF. The CDR3 bases are TGCAGTGCTAGAGATAGCCAGACCTACAATGAGCAGTTCTTC.

The rearrangement joins TRBV2 to TRBJ2-6; D may be TRBD1 or TRBD2 (5 bases each). The CDR3 runs 16 residues. Per the germline V gene, CDR1 is SNHLY and CDR2 is FYNNEI. V was cut by 7 bases and J by 0 bases, with 13 bases left in between. CDR3: CASTWDGRSGANVLTF. The DNA of the CDR3 is TGTGCCAGCACCTGGGACGGCCGCTCTGGGGCCAACGTCCTGACTTTC.

The rearrangement links TRBV20-1 to TRBJ1-6; D gene ambiguous. The CDR3 is 14 residues long. Per germline, CDR1 DFQATT and CDR2 SNEGSKA (reference sequence). The V end lost 3 bases, the J end lost 6 bases, and 12 bases lay between the germline ends. CDR3 in DNA: TGCAGTGCTAGGGAAAGTTGGGCTAATTCACCCCTCCACTTT. As protein: CSARESWANSPLHF.

The V gene is TRBV4-2, the J gene TRBJ2-7, with 7 bases that match TRBD2. CDR1 is LGHNA, CDR2 YNFKEQ, per germline. The CDR3 runs to 13 residues. Losses at the gene ends were 4 bases for V and 4 bases for J; bases not matched to a gene: 4. In DNA, the CDR3 is TGTGCCAGCAGCCTTGGGACTACTTACGAGCAGTACTTC. Protein product: CASSLGTTYEQYF.

The chain is built from TRBV7-2 and TRBJ2-7, with unresolved D. The germline V gene has CDR1 SGHTA and CDR2 FQGNSA. The V and J ends lost 0 bases and 4 bases respectively, with 7 bases between them. The CDR3 extends over 13 amino acids. CDR3: CASSLALRYEQYF. The CDR3 nucleotides are TGTGCCAGCAGCTTAGCGTTGAGGTACGAGCAGTACTTC.